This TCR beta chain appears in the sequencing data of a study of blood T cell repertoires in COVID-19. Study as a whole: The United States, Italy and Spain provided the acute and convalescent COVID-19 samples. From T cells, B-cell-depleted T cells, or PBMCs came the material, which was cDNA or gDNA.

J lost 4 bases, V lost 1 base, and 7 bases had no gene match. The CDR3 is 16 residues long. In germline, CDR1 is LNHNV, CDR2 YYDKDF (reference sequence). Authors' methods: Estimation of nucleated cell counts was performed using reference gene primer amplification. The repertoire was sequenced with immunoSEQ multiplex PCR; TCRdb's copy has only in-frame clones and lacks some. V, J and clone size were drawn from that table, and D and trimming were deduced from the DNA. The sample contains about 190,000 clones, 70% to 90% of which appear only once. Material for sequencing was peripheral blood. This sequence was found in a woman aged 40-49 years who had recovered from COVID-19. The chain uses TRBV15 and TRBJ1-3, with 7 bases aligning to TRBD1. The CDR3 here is CATSRGLQGEGNTIYF. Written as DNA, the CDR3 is TGTGCCACCAGCAGAGGTCTCCAGGGGGAAGGAAACACCATATATTTT.